These 2 T cell receptor beta chains were all obtained from the same sample, sequenced in a study of early T cells in non-severe SARS-CoV-2 infection. In TCRdb, the 5' RACE reads were re-called with MiXCR into one record per CDR3 protein. The sample holds 50,000 to 60,000 distinct CDR3 sequences, 9.3% seen once. The sequencing input was whole blood. The source is an adult who was a healthcare worker with PCR-confirmed SARS-CoV-2 infection or an uninfected control (not recorded which).

In its sample, this clonotype was seen a few times. This rearrangement joins TRBV11-1 to TRBJ1-1, with D tentatively TRBD1 (5 bases). From germline, CDR1 is SGHAT and CDR2 FQDESV (reference sequence). Trimming removed 6 bases from V and 7 bases from J, with 12 bases in between. The CDR3 extends over 12 amino acids. The CDR3 DNA reads as TGTGCCAGCAGTAATACAGGAGTTGAAGCTTTCTTT. Amino acids: CASSNTGVEAFF.

This clonotype was observed a few times. The chain employs TRBV12-3 or TRBV12-4 and TRBJ1-6, with D tentatively TRBD1 (6 bases). Trimming cost V 3 bases and J 9 bases, with 15 bases left between them. The CDR3 loop spans 15 amino acids. The CDR3 region is CASSFATGAFSPLHF. The CDR3 DNA is TGTGCCAGCAGTTTTGCGACAGGAGCCTTTTCACCCCTCCACTTT.